The rows below give T cell receptor beta chains drawn from one sample of a study of blood T cell repertoires in COVID-19. Sequenced by immunoSEQ multiplex PCR; TCRdb stores in-frame clones only, minus some. The sample lists about 270,000 clones, about 91% occurring once. What was sequenced was peripheral blood. The origin of the receptors is a person aged 18 to 29 with COVID-19, enrolled during active disease. Each CDR3 is given with its conserved first and last residue. The D gene is left open where the match is weak. The listing skips clone size in some rows; elsewhere it reads once, few, many or a size class.

d_gene,j_gene,v_gene,abundance,CDR3aa,CDR3nt
-,TRBJ1-6,TRBV7-9,-,CASSLTNERGSPLHF,TGTGCCAGCAGCTTAACTAATGAACGAGGTTCACCCCTCCACTTT
TRBD1,TRBJ2-7,TRBV5-1,-,CATRGQGNEQYF,TGCGCCACCAGGGGGCAGGGGAACGAGCAGTACTTC
-,TRBJ2-3,TRBV6-4,few,CASSAGDTDTQYF,TGTGCCAGCAGTGCAGGGGACACAGATACGCAGTATTTT
TRBD1,TRBJ2-1,TRBV5-1,-,CASSLTGAYNEQFF,TGCGCCAGCAGCTTGACAGGGGCTTACAATGAGCAGTTCTTC
-,TRBJ2-3,TRBV3-1/TRBV3-2,few,CASSLRATDTQYF,TGTGCCAGCAGCCTGCGGGCAACAGATACGCAGTATTTT
TRBD2,TRBJ2-7,TRBV6-5,-,CASSYASGSYEQYF,TGTGCCAGCAGTTACGCTAGCGGGAGCTACGAGCAGTACTTC
-,TRBJ2-5,TRBV6-1,few,CASSEEVSQTQYF,TGTGCCAGCAGTGAGGAGGTCAGCCAGACCCAGTACTTC
-,TRBJ1-5,TRBV19,-,CASSVALNQPQHF,TGTGCCAGTAGTGTGGCCTTGAATCAGCCCCAGCATTTT
-,TRBJ2-7,TRBV28,few,CASSLGRRYEQYF,TGTGCCAGCAGTTTAGGGCGACGCTACGAGCAGTACTTC
-,TRBJ1-5,TRBV9,-,CASSVDGGHGQPQHF,TGTGCCAGCAGCGTAGACGGAGGGCATGGTCAGCCCCAGCATTTT
-,TRBJ2-1,TRBV11-2,-,CASSFSSGNNEQFF,TGTGCCAGCAGCTTCAGCTCAGGGAATAATGAGCAGTTCTTC
-,TRBJ2-3,TRBV25-1,-,CASSPRGPRTDTQYF,TGTGCCAGCAGTCCACGCGGGCCCCGCACAGATACGCAGTATTTT
-,TRBJ1-2,TRBV21-1,-,CASSKHPGQGDGYTF,TGTGCCAGCAGCAAACACCCGGGACAGGGGGATGGCTACACCTTC
TRBD1,TRBJ2-1,TRBV7-9,-,CASSTQGQEPYNEQFF,TGTGCCAGCAGCACCCAGGGACAGGAGCCCTACAATGAGCAGTTCTTC
TRBD2,TRBJ2-5,TRBV5-1,-,CASSPGGEIQETQYF,TGCGCCAGCAGCCCGGGAGGGGAGATACAAGAGACCCAGTACTTC
-,TRBJ1-1,TRBV4-1,-,CASSQDGGRGYTEAFF,TGCGCCAGCAGCCAAGATGGAGGCAGGGGCTACACTGAAGCTTTCTTT
TRBD1,TRBJ1-2,TRBV12-3/TRBV12-4,-,CASSPGQGGGYTF,TGTGCCAGCAGTCCCGGACAGGGAGGTGGCTACACCTTC
TRBD1,TRBJ2-7,TRBV18,-,CASSQGTGGVYEQYF,TGTGCCAGCTCTCAGGGGACAGGGGGAGTCTACGAGCAGTACTTC
-,TRBJ1-2,TRBV9,-,CASSVGVQGSGYGYTF,TGTGCCAGCAGCGTAGGAGTCCAGGGAAGCGGGTATGGCTACACCTTC
TRBD2,TRBJ2-7,TRBV19,-,CASSIGSGGTYEQYF,TGTGCCAGTAGTATAGGAAGCGGGGGGACCTACGAGCAGTACTTC
-,TRBJ1-4,TRBV18,once,CASSPSGGRYEKLFF,TGTGCCAGCTCACCGTCGGGAGGGAGATACGAAAAACTGTTTTTT
-,TRBJ2-1,TRBV29-1,-,CSVQRRTSSVSSVGASYNEQFF,TGCAGCGTTCAACGCAGAACGTCCTCAGTATCGTCGGTAGGAGCCTCCTACAATGAGCAGTTCTTC
-,TRBJ1-1,TRBV12-3/TRBV12-4,-,CASSLVTNTEAFF,TGTGCCAGCAGTTTAGTTACAAACACTGAAGCTTTCTTT
-,TRBJ1-5,TRBV5-1,-,CASSLGQNQPQHF,TGCGCCAGCAGCCTAGGACAGAATCAGCCCCAGCATTTT